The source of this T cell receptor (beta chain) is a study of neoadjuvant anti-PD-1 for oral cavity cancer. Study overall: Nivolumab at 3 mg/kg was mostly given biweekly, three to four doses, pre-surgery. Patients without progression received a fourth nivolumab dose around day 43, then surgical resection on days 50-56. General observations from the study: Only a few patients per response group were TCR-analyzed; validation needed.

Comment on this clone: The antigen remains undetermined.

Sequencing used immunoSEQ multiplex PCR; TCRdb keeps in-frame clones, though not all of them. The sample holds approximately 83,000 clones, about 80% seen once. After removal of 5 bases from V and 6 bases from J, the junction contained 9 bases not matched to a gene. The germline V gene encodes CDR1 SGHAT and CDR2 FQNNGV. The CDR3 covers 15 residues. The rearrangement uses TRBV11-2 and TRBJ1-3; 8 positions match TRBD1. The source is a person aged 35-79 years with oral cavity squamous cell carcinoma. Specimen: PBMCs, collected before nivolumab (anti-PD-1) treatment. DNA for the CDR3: TGTGCCAGCAGCCCGAGGACAGGGTTGACAAACACCATATATTTT. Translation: CASSPRTGLTNTIYF.